This T cell receptor beta chain originates from a study of T cell repertoires in cytomegalovirus infection. This clonotype occurred many times. What it binds is not known. Germline V gene lookup returns CDR1 MDHEN and CDR2 SYDVKM. Between the trimmed V and J ends, which lost 5 bases and 1 base, there was a span of 13 bases. The length of the CDR3 is 15 residues. One entry per CDR3 protein results from TCRdb running MiXCR on the reads. The repertoire holds roughly 990,000 distinct CDR3 sequences, with around 31% as singletons. The sequence was collected from a human donor in good health (CMV status not recorded). Some clones in this sample may be carry-over from other donors' samples. The rearrangement uses TRBV28 and TRBJ2-3, with D tentatively TRBD1 or TRBD2 (6 bases each). Sequenced material: cultured CD8+ T cells from PBMCs, taken from culture after CMV antigen stimulation. This CDR3 is CASSTEGEGTDTQYF. CDR3 coding DNA: TGTGCCAGCAGTACCGAGGGGGAGGGCACAGATACGCAGTATTTT.